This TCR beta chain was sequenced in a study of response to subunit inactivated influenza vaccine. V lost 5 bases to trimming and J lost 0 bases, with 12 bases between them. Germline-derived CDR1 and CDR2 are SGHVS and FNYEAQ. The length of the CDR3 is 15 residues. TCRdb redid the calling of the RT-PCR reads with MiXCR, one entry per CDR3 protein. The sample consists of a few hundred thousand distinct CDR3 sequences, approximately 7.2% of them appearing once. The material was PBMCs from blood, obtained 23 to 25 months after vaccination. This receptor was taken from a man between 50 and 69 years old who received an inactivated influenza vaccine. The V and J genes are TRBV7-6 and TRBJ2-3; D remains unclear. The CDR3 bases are TGTGCCAGCAGCCGAAATTCAGAGAGCACAGATACGCAGTATTTT. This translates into CASSRNSESTDTQYF.